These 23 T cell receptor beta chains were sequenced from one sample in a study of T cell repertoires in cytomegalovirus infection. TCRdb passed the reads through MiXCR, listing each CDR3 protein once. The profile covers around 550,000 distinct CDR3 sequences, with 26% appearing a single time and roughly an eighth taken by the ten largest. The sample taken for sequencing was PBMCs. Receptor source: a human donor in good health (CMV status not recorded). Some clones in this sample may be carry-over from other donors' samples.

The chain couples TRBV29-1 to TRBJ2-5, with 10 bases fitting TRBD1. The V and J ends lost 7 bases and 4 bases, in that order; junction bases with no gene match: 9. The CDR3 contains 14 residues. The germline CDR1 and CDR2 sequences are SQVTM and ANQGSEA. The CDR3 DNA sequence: TGCAGCGACCTGACAGGGGGCTCGGGAGAGACCCAGTACTTC. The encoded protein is CSDLTGGSGETQYF.

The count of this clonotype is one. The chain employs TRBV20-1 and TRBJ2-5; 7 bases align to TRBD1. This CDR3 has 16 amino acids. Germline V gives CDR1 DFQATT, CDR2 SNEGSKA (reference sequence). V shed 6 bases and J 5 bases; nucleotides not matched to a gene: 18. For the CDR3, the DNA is TGCAGTGCCCTCGACAGGGTAGGCAGCCGCGGCGAGACCCAGTACTTC. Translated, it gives CSALDRVGSRGETQYF.

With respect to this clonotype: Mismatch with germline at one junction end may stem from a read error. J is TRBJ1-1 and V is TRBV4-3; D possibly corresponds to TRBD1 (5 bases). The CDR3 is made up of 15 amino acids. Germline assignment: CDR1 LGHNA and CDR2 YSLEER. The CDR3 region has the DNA TGCGCCAGAAGCCCCCGAACAGGTCTTGACACTGAAGCTTTCTTT. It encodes CARSPRTGLDTEAFF.

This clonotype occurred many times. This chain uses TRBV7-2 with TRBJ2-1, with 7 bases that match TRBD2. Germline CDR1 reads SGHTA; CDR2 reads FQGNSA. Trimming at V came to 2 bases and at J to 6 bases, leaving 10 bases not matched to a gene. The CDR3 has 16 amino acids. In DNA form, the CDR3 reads TGTGCCAGCAGCTTATTCGGTGGGAGGGCCGGCAATGAGCAGTTCTTC. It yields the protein CASSLFGGRAGNEQFF. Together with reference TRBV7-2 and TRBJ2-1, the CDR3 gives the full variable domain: GAGVSQSPSNKVTEKGKDVELRCDPISGHTALYWYRQSLGQGLEFLIYFQGNSAPDKSGLPSDRFSAERTGGSVSTLTIQRTQQEDSAVYLCASSLFGGRAGNEQFFGPGTRLTVL.

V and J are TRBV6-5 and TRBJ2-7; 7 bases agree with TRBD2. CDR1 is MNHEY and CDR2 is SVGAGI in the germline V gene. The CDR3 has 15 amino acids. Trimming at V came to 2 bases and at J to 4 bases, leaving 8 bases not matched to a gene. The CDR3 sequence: CASSYNLGGSYEQYF. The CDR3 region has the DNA TGTGCCAGCAGTTACAATCTGGGCGGGAGTTACGAGCAGTACTTC.

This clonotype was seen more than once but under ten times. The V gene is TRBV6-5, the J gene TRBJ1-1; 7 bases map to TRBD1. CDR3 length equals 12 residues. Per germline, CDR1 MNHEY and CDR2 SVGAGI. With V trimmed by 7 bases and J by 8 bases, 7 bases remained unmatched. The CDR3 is CASKDRAAEAFF. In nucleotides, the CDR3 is TGTGCCAGCAAAGACAGGGCCGCCGAAGCTTTCTTT.

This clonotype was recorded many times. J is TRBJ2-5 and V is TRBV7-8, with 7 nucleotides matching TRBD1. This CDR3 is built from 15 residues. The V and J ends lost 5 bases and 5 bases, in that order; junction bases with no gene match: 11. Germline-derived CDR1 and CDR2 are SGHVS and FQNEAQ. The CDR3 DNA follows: TGTGCCAGCAGCCGACAGGGCGCCAAGGGGGAGACCCAGTACTTC. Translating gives CASSRQGAKGETQYF. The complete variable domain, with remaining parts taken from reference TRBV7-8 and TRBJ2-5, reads GAGVSQSPRYKVAKRGQDVALRCDPISGHVSLFWYQQALGQGPEFLTYFQNEAQLDKSGLPSDRFFAERPEGSVSTLKIQRTQQEDSAVYLCASSRQGAKGETQYFGPGTRLLVL.

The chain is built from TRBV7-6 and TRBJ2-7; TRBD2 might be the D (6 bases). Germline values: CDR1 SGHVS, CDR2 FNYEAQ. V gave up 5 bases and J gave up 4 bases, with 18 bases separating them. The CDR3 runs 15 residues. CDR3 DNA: TGTGCCAGCAGCCACGTGGGGCTAGCGACTTACGAGCAGTACTTC. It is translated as CASSHVGLATYEQYF.

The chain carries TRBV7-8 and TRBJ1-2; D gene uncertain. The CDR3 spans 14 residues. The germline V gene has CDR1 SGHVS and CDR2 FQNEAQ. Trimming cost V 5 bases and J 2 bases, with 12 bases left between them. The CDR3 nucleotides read TGTGCCAGCAGCGGAGGGTTTGGAAACTATGGCTACACCTTC. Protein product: CASSGGFGNYGYTF.

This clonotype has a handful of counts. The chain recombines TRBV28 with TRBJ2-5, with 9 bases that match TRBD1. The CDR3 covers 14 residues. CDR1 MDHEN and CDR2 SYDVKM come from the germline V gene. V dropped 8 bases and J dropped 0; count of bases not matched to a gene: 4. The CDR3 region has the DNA TGTGCCAGCCGGACAGGGGTTGACCAAGAGACCCAGTACTTC. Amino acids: CASRTGVDQETQYF.

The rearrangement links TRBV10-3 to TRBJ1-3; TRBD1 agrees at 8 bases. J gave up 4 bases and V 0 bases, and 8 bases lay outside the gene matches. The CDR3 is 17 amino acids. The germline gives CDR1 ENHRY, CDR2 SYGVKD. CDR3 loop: CAISESGTGPGGNTIYF. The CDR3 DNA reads TGTGCCATCAGTGAGTCGGGGACAGGCCCCGGAGGAAACACCATATATTTT.

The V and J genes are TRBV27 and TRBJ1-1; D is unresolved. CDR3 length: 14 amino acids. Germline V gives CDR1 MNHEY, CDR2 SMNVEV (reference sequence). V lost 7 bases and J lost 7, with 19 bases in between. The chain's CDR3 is CASTQRGAPLEAFF. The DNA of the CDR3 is TGTGCCAGCACCCAAAGAGGCGCACCGCTTGAAGCTTTCTTT.

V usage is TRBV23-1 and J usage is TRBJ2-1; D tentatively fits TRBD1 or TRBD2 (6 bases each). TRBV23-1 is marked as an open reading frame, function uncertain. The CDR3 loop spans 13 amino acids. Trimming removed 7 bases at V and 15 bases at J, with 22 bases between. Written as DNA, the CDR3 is TGCGCCAGCACCCTCTGGCCGGGGGCCCCCCCGTTCTTC. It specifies CASTLWPGAPPFF.

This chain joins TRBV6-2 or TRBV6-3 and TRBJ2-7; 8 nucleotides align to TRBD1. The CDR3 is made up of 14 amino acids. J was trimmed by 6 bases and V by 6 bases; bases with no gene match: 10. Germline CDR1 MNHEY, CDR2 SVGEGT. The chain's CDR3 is CASSNSPDRGEQYF. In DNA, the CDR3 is TGTGCCAGCAGCAACAGTCCAGACAGGGGCGAGCAGTACTTC.

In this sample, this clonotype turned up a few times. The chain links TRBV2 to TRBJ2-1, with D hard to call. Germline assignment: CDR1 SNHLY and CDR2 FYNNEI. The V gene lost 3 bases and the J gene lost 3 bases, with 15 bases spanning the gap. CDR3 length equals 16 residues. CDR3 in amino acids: CASSDARRAHYNEQFF. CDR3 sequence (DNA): TGTGCCAGCAGTGATGCCCGTAGAGCCCACTACAATGAGCAGTTCTTC.

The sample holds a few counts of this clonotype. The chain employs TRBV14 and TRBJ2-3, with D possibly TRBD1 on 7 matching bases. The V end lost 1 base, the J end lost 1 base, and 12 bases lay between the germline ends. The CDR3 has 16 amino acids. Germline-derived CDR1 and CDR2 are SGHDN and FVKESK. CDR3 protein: CASSQGRGLGTDTQYF. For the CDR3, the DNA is TGTGCCAGCAGCCAAGGGAGGGGGCTCGGCACAGATACGCAGTATTTT.

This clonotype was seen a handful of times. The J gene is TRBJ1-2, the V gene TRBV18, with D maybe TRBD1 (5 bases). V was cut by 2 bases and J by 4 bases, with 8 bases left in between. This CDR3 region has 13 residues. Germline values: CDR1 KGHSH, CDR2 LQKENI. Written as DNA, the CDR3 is TGTGCCAGCTCACCAGACAGAACCTATGGCTACACCTTC. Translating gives CASSPDRTYGYTF.

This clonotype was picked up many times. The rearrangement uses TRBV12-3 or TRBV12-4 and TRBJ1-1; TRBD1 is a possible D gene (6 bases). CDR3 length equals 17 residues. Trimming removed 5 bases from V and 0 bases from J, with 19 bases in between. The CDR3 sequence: CASSHPRGGGMNTEAFF. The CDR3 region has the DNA TGTGCCAGCAGTCACCCTAGAGGGGGGGGGATGAACACTGAAGCTTTCTTT.

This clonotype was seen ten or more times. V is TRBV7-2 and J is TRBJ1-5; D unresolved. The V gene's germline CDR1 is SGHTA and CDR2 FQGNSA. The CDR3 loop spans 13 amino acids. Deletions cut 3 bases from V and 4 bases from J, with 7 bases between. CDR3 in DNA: TGTGCCAGCAGCTTTACACCTAATCAGCCCCAGCATTTT. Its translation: CASSFTPNQPQHF.

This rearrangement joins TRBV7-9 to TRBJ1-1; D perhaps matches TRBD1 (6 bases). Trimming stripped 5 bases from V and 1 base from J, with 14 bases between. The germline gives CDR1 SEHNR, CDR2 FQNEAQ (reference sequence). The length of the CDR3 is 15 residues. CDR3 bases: TGTGCCAGCAGCCAGGGGTGGGGCGGGAACACTGAAGCTTTCTTT. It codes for CASSQGWGGNTEAFF.

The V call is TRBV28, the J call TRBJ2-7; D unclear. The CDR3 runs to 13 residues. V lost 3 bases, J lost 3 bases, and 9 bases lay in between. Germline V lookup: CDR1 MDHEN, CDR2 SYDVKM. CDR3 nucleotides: TGTGCCAGCAGTTTGAACTGGGGCTACGAGCAGTACTTC. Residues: CASSLNWGYEQYF. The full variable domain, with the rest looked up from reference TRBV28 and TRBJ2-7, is DVKVTQSSRYLVKRTGEKVFLECVQDMDHENMFWYRQDPGLGLRLIYFSYDVKMKEKGDIPEGYSVSREKKERFSLILESASTNQTSMYLCASSLNWGYEQYFGPGTRLTVT.

CDR3: CASSETGGSYEQYF. CDR3 sequence (DNA): TGTGCCAGCAGTGAGACAGGGGGCTCCTACGAGCAGTACTTC. J is TRBJ2-7 and V is TRBV25-1, with 9 bases lining up with TRBD1. J lost 0 bases, V lost 3 bases, and 0 bases had no gene match. CDR1 and CDR2 (germline): MGHDK, SYGVNS. The CDR3 contains 14 residues.

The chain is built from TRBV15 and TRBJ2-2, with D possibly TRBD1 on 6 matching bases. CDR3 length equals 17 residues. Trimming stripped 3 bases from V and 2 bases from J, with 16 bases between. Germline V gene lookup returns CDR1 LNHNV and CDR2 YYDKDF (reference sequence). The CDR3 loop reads CATSREQGMRNTGELFF. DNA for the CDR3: TGTGCCACCAGCAGGGAACAGGGTATGCGTAACACCGGGGAGCTGTTTTTT.